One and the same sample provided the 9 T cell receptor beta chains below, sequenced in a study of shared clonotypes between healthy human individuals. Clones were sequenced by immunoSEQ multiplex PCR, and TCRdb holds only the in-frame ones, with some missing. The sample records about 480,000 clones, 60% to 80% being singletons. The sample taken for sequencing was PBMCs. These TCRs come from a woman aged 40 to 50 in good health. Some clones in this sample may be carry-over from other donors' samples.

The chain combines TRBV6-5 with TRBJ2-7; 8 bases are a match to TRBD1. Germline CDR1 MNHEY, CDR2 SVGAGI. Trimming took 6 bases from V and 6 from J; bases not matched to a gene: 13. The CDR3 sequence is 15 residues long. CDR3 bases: TGTGCCAGCAGAACCAGGGACAGGCGACGGGCCGAGCAGTACTTC. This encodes CASRTRDRRRAEQYF.

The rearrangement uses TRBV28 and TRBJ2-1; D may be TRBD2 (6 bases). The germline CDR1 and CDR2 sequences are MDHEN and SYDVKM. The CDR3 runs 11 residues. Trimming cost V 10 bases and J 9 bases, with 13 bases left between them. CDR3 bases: TGTGCCACCTCTAGGGGAGGTGAGCAGTTCTTC. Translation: CATSRGGEQFF.

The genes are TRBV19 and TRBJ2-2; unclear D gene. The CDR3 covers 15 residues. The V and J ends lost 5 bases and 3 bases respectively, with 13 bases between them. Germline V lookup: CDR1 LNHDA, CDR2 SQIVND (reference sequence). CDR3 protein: CASSEVGLYTGELFF. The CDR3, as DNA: TGTGCCAGTAGTGAGGTGGGCCTCTACACCGGGGAGCTGTTTTTT.

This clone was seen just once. The CDR3 sequence: CSLGGVSTDTQYF. In DNA form, the CDR3 reads TGCAGCCTGGGTGGAGTGAGCACAGATACGCAGTATTTT. The chain couples TRBV29-1 to TRBJ2-3; D is uncertain. This CDR3 comprises 13 residues. Germline lookup yields CDR1 SQVTM and CDR2 ANQGSEA. Trimming removed 8 bases at V and 0 bases at J, with 12 bases between.

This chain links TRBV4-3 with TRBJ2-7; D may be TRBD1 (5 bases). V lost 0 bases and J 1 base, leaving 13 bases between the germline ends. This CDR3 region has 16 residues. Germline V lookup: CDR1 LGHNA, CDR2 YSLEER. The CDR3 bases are TGCGCCAGCAGCCAAGATCTCATAGGACAATCCTACGAGCAGTACTTC. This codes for CASSQDLIGQSYEQYF.

In DNA form, the CDR3 reads TGTGCCAGCAGTGAAGGTCCGCCTGGAAACACCATATATTTT. Translation: CASSEGPPGNTIYF. The V and J genes are TRBV2 and TRBJ1-3; no definite D call. The CDR3 spans 14 residues. Germline V gene sequence: CDR1 SNHLY, CDR2 FYNNEI. V gave up 1 base and J gave up 2 bases, with 6 bases separating them. The full variable domain, completed using reference TRBV2 and TRBJ1-3, is EPEVTQTPSHQVTQMGQEVILRCVPISNHLYFYWYRQILGQKVEFLVSFYNNEISEKSEIFDDQFSVERPDGSNFTLKIRSTKLEDSAMYFCASSEGPPGNTIYFGEGSWLTVV.

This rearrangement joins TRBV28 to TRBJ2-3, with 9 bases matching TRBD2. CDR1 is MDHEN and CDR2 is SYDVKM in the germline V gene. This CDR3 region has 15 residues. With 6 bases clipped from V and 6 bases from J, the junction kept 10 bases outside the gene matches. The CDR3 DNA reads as TGTGCCAGCAGGTTTCCGGGACTAGCAAACGATACGCAGTATTTT. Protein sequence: CASRFPGLANDTQYF.

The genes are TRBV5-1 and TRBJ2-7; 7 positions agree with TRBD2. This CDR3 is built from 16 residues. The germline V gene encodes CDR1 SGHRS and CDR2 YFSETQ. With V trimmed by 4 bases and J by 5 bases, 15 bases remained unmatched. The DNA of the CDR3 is TGCGCCAGCAGCCCAACCACTAGCGCCTCCTCTGACGAGCAGTACTTC. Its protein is CASSPTTSASSDEQYF.

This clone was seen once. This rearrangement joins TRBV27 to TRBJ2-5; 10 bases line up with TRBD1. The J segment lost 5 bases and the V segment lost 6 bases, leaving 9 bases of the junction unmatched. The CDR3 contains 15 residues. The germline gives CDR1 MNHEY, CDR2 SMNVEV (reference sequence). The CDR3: CASSWTGGHGETQYF. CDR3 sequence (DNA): TGTGCCAGCAGCTGGACAGGGGGTCACGGGGAGACCCAGTACTTC.